This T cell receptor beta chain was documented in a study of T cell repertoires in cytomegalovirus infection. Study outcomes and limitations: People with CMV and the relevant HLA were identified by cumulative public TCR beta family frequency. It was HLA-C-restricted CMV-specific TCR beta clonotypes that dominated the response ex vivo.

From the reads, TCRdb called clonotypes with MiXCR, one entry per CDR3 protein. In the table there are some 560,000 distinct CDR3 sequences, over 35% of which are singletons. For this clonotype: Its antigen is not known.

Sequences were derived from cultured PBMCs, sampled from culture after CMV antigen stimulation. The clonotype comes from a human donor in good health (CMV status not recorded). Some clones in this sample may be carry-over from other donors' samples.

The CDR3 DNA reads as TGCAGTGCTCCCATCAACACAGATACGCAGTATTTT. Translated, it gives CSAPINTDTQYF. The rearrangement joins TRBV20-1 to TRBJ2-3; D is unclear. Trimming took 5 bases from V and 2 from J, leaving 8 bases between them. Looked up from germline, CDR1 is DFQATT and CDR2 is SNEGSKA (reference sequence). CDR3 length: 12 residues.